This T cell receptor (beta chain) was captured in a study of blood T cell repertoires in COVID-19. Profiling relied on immunoSEQ multiplex PCR, and the TCRdb table lists in-frame clones only, not all of them. The data contain some 290,000 clones, 90% of them singletons. Per germline, CDR1 LGHNA and CDR2 YSLEER. V shed 0 bases and J 5 bases; nucleotides not matched to a gene: 1. The CDR3 loop spans 15 amino acids. The specimen was PBMCs or T cells enriched from blood (not recorded which). The chain employs TRBV4-3 and TRBJ2-1, with 10 bases fitting TRBD2. This TCR came from a woman in her twenties or thirties who had been exposed to COVID-19. This CDR3 reads CASSQDLAGDNEQFF. CDR3 nucleotides: TGCGCCAGCAGCCAAGACCTAGCGGGGGACAATGAGCAGTTCTTC.